A single sample is the source of the 28 T cell receptor beta chains below, sequenced in a study of blood T cell repertoires in COVID-19. Some clones are missing from TCRdb's copy, which holds only in-frame ones; the method was immunoSEQ multiplex PCR. The sample holds 300,000 to 400,000 clones, roughly 90% seen once. The sequencing input was PBMCs or T cells enriched from blood (not recorded which). These receptor sequences come from a man in his sixties who had recovered from COVID-19.

V usage is TRBV5-4 and J usage is TRBJ2-7, with TRBD1 matching over 10 bases. There are 16 residues in the CDR3. The germline V gene has CDR1 SGHNT and CDR2 YYREEE (reference sequence). Trimming removed 1 base from V and 5 bases from J; junction bases left unmatched: 9. CDR3 protein: CASSLPNLGQGNEQYF. The DNA of the CDR3 is TGTGCCAGCAGCTTGCCCAACCTGGGACAGGGGAACGAGCAGTACTTC. The complete variable domain, with remaining parts taken from reference TRBV5-4 and TRBJ2-7, reads ETGVTQSPTHLIKTRGQQVTLRCSSQSGHNTVSWYQQALGQGPQFIFQYYREEENGRGNFPPRFSGLQFPNYSSELNVNALELDDSALYLCASSLPNLGQGNEQYFGPGTRLTVT.

V gene TRBV6-2 or TRBV6-3 combines with J gene TRBJ1-2; D remains ambiguous. The germline gives CDR1 MNHEY, CDR2 SVGEGT. V was cut by 0 bases and J by 5 bases, with 10 bases left in between. This CDR3 contains 14 residues. CDR3 DNA sequence: TGTGCCAGCAGTTACTCGCCGGGTCCTTATGGCTACACCTTC. Residues: CASSYSPGPYGYTF.

This chain uses TRBV27 with TRBJ1-2; D not certain. This CDR3 contains 13 residues. Germline V gives CDR1 MNHEY, CDR2 SMNVEV (reference sequence). V was trimmed by 5 bases and J by 0 bases, leaving 7 bases between them. The DNA for the CDR3 is TGTGCCAGCAGTCGAACAGCTAACTATGGCTACACCTTC. Translation: CASSRTANYGYTF.

The J gene is TRBJ1-2, the V gene TRBV6-1; weak D call: TRBD1 (6 bases). The CDR3 has 15 amino acids. Per germline, CDR1 MNHNS and CDR2 SASEGT. Trimming left V 2 bases short and J 1 base short, with 11 bases between. The CDR3 sequence: CASSESQGINYGYTF. CDR3 nucleotides: TGTGCCAGCAGTGAATCCCAGGGGATTAACTATGGCTACACCTTC.

For this clone: This same CDR3 is encoded by further DNA sequences in the sample. The V gene is TRBV7-9, the J gene TRBJ1-1; unclear D gene. The CDR3 runs to 14 residues. Trimming stripped 1 base from V and 0 bases from J, with 6 bases between. Germline assignment: CDR1 SEHNR and CDR2 FQNEAQ (reference sequence). The CDR3 nucleotides are TGTGCCAGCAGCTTAGGAGTGATGAACACTGAAGCTTTCTTT. Residues: CASSLGVMNTEAFF.

This CDR3 is CASREPGQRYGYTF. The CDR3 DNA sequence: TGTGCCAGTAGGGAGCCGGGACAGCGCTATGGCTACACCTTC. The chain carries TRBV19 and TRBJ1-2; 7 nucleotides match TRBD1. The V gene end was trimmed by 6 bases and the J gene end by 4 bases; junction bases not matched to a gene: 8. The CDR3 extends over 14 amino acids. Germline V lookup: CDR1 LNHDA, CDR2 SQIVND (reference sequence).

The gene calls are TRBV29-1 and TRBJ1-1; D remains unclear. Deletions cut 4 bases from V and 3 bases from J, with 15 bases between. Per the germline V gene, CDR1 is SQVTM and CDR2 is ANQGSEA. The CDR3 is 14 amino acids. CDR3 nucleotide sequence: TGCAGCGTTGTCATTCGGGGTCGAGACACTGAAGCTTTCTTT. Amino acids: CSVVIRGRDTEAFF.

The V gene is TRBV4-2, the J gene TRBJ2-1; D possibly corresponds to TRBD1 (5 bases). Between the trimmed V and J ends, which lost 0 bases and 8 bases, there was a span of 32 bases. The germline V gene has CDR1 LGHNA and CDR2 YNFKEQ. The CDR3 extends over 21 amino acids. CDR3 sequence (DNA): TGTGCCAGCAGCCAAGATCTAGGGGAAATCGTGGGGCCAGGGATATTTGATGAGCAGTTCTTC. Translating gives CASSQDLGEIVGPGIFDEQFF.

The rearrangement uses TRBV3-1 (or the pseudogene TRBV3-2) and TRBJ1-5; D is uncertain. The ends were cut back, 1 base at V and 4 bases at J, with 5 bases in the middle. The germline gives CDR1 LGHDT, CDR2 YNNKEL (reference sequence). The CDR3 totals 13 residues. The CDR3 region has the DNA TGTGCCAGCAGCCAAGCCAGAAATCAGCCCCAGCATTTT. Its translation is CASSQARNQPQHF.

This chain joins TRBV19 and TRBJ1-3; weak D call: TRBD1 (6 bases). This CDR3 spans 15 amino acids. The germline V and J ends were trimmed by 5 bases and 5 bases, with 16 bases remaining between them. Germline CDR1 and CDR2: LNHDA and SQIVND (reference sequence). CDR3 in DNA: TGTGCCAGTAGTCTAATCCCCAGGGACAGAAACACCATATATTTT. Its protein product is CASSLIPRDRNTIYF.

This clone has a handful of counts. The chain has TRBV5-1 and TRBJ2-7; TRBD2 agrees at 8 bases. Germline values: CDR1 SGHRS, CDR2 YFSETQ. The CDR3 sequence is 15 residues long. V lost 0 bases, J lost 0 bases, and 2 bases stayed unmatched. In nucleotides, the CDR3 is TGCGCCAGCAGCTTGGTAGCGGGAACCTCCTACGAGCAGTACTTC. This sequence encodes CASSLVAGTSYEQYF.

The DNA of the CDR3 is TGTGCCATCAGTGACCGACGTTCCTCGAGGGGCTACACCTTC. Amino acid sequence: CAISDRRSSRGYTF. The chain is built from TRBV10-3 and TRBJ1-2; no definite D call. Trimming removed 3 bases from V and 8 bases from J, with 16 bases in between. Germline V gene sequence: CDR1 ENHRY, CDR2 SYGVKD. The CDR3 extends over 14 amino acids.

This chain links TRBV6-2 or TRBV6-3 with TRBJ2-7, with D maybe TRBD1 (6 bases). Germline V gene data show CDR1 as MNHEY and CDR2 as SVGEGT. V shed 4 bases and J shed 3 bases, with 13 bases lying between them. This CDR3 is 14 amino acids long. This CDR3 reads CASSSPGAGYEQYF. The DNA for the CDR3 is TGTGCCAGCAGTTCCCCAGGGGCCGGCTACGAGCAGTACTTC.

The chain is built from TRBV5-1 and TRBJ1-1; TRBD1 aligns across 8 bases. CDR3 length: 15 residues. The V gene end was trimmed by 4 bases and the J gene end by 1 base; junction bases not matched to a gene: 6. CDR1 and CDR2 (germline): SGHRS, YFSETQ. This chain's CDR3 is CASSPQGAANTEAFF. The CDR3 DNA sequence: TGCGCCAGCAGCCCCCAGGGGGCGGCGAACACTGAAGCTTTCTTT. Together with reference TRBV5-1 and TRBJ1-1, the CDR3 gives the full variable domain: KAGVTQTPRYLIKTRGQQVTLSCSPISGHRSVSWYQQTPGQGLQFLFEYFSETQRNKGNFPGRFSGRQFSNSRSEMNVSTLELGDSALYLCASSPQGAANTEAFFGQGTRLTVV.

This clone appeared a few times. The V gene is TRBV19, the J gene TRBJ2-7, with D perhaps TRBD1 (6 bases). Per germline, CDR1 LNHDA and CDR2 SQIVND (reference sequence). This CDR3 has 13 residues. The V gene lost 3 bases and the J gene lost 3 bases, with 9 bases spanning the gap. As DNA, the CDR3 is TGTGCCAGTAGTATGCGAGGGGGCTACGAGCAGTACTTC. Amino acid sequence: CASSMRGGYEQYF.

CDR3: CSVRPAGNTEAFF. The CDR3 region has the DNA TGCAGCGTCCGGCCCGCAGGTAACACTGAAGCTTTCTTT. The chain carries TRBV29-1 and TRBJ1-1; D is unresolved. The CDR3 contains 13 residues. The germline CDR1 and CDR2 sequences are SQVTM and ANQGSEA. The V gene lost 6 bases and the J gene lost 2 bases, with 13 bases spanning the gap.

This chain uses TRBV5-1 with TRBJ1-3; possibly TRBD1 for D (5 bases). This CDR3 spans 16 amino acids. V lost 4 bases to trimming and J lost 0 bases, with 14 bases between them. In germline, CDR1 is SGHRS, CDR2 YFSETQ. The CDR3 nucleotides are TGCGCCAGCAGCCCCACGACGGGGGACTCTGGAAACACCATATATTTT. Translating gives CASSPTTGDSGNTIYF.

This chain uses TRBV6-5 with TRBJ2-3; a weak D match, TRBD1 (5 bases). The germline V and J ends were trimmed by 8 bases and 0 bases, with 12 bases remaining between them. Germline CDR1 is MNHEY and CDR2 is SVGAGI. There are 14 residues in the CDR3. The CDR3 nucleotides read TGTGCCAGCGGGCGCAGGGAAAGCACAGATACGCAGTATTTT. The encoded protein is CASGRRESTDTQYF.

The V and J genes are TRBV7-6 and TRBJ2-3, with D hard to call. The CDR3 contains 13 residues. The germline CDR1 and CDR2 sequences are SGHVS and FNYEAQ. V lost 3 bases and J 0 bases, leaving 4 bases between the germline ends. The CDR3 sequence: CASSFSSTDTQYF. CDR3 in DNA: TGTGCCAGCAGCTTTTCTAGCACAGATACGCAGTATTTT.

V is TRBV6-2 or TRBV6-3 and J is TRBJ2-1; tentatively, D is TRBD1 (6 bases). The CDR3 is 15 residues long. Trimming left V 6 bases short and J 4 bases short, with 16 bases between. Germline assignment: CDR1 MNHEY and CDR2 SVGEGT. The CDR3 DNA reads TGTGCCAGCAGCCTCGCCGGGACACATTACAATGAGCAGTTCTTC. Amino acids: CASSLAGTHYNEQFF.

The rearrangement uses TRBV7-9 and TRBJ1-2, with TRBD1 matching 7 bases. The CDR3 runs 15 residues. The ends lost 5 bases at V and 4 bases at J; junction bases unmatched: 10. Per the germline V gene, CDR1 is SEHNR and CDR2 is FQNEAQ (reference sequence). CDR3: CASSAGQSRGYGYTF. CDR3 in DNA: TGTGCCAGCAGCGCGGGACAGTCCAGAGGCTATGGCTACACCTTC.

The V and J genes are TRBV19 and TRBJ2-5; 8 bases are shared with TRBD2. The CDR3 is 16 residues long. The trim removed 3 bases at V and 5 bases at J, leaving 11 bases unmatched. Per germline, CDR1 LNHDA and CDR2 SQIVND (reference sequence). The CDR3 DNA follows: TGTGCCAGTAGTATTCAACGGGGGGGGACTCGGGAGACCCAGTACTTC. Amino acid sequence: CASSIQRGGTRETQYF.

V and J are TRBV11-2 and TRBJ1-2; perhaps TRBD1 as D (5 bases). The V gene lost 2 bases and the J gene lost 1 base, with 14 bases spanning the gap. In germline, CDR1 is SGHAT, CDR2 FQNNGV. The CDR3 has 16 residues. The CDR3 reads CASSLILGQDNYGYTF. The CDR3 coding sequence is TGTGCCAGCAGCTTAATTTTGGGGCAGGATAACTATGGCTACACCTTC.

This clone was counted between two and nine times. The rearrangement joins TRBV9 to TRBJ1-5, with D maybe TRBD1 (6 bases). Germline assignment: CDR1 SGDLS and CDR2 YYNGEE. Trimming took 4 bases from V and 9 from J, leaving 23 bases between them. The CDR3 runs 16 residues. The CDR3 DNA follows: TGTGCCAGCAGCAGGGGGATGGGACGGCCCCAGGTGCCCCAGCATTTT. Protein sequence: CASSRGMGRPQVPQHF. Based on the CDR3 plus reference TRBV9 and TRBJ1-5, the full variable domain is DSGVTQTPKHLITATGQRVTLRCSPRSGDLSVYWYQQSLDQGLQFLIQYYNGEERAKGNILERFSAQQFPDLHSELNLSSLELGDSALYFCASSRGMGRPQVPQHFGDGTRLSIL.

The chain carries TRBV19 and TRBJ1-5, with D perhaps matching TRBD1 (6 bases). Deletions cut 4 bases from V and 4 bases from J, with 14 bases between. The CDR3 covers 15 residues. The germline V gene has CDR1 LNHDA and CDR2 SQIVND (reference sequence). CDR3 sequence reads: CASSTYRDTNQPQHF. The CDR3 bases are TGTGCCAGTAGTACATACCGGGACACTAATCAGCCCCAGCATTTT.

This sequence joins TRBV5-6 and TRBJ2-2; TRBD2 matches at 12 bases. CDR3 length equals 17 residues. J gave up 6 bases and V 2 bases, and 8 bases lay outside the gene matches. The V gene's germline CDR1 is SGHDT and CDR2 YYEEEE. CDR3 coding DNA: TGTGCCAGCAGCTTAACTAGCGGGGGGATAACACCCGGGGAGCTGTTTTTT. The encoded protein is CASSLTSGGITPGELFF.

V and J are TRBV5-1 and TRBJ2-1; perhaps TRBD2 as D (5 bases). The CDR3 spans 13 residues. V was cut by 0 bases and J by 6 bases, with 7 bases left in between. Looked up from germline, CDR1 is SGHRS and CDR2 is YFSETQ. CDR3 sequence reads: CASSLAAGNEQFF. For the CDR3, the DNA is TGCGCCAGCAGCTTGGCGGCGGGCAATGAGCAGTTCTTC.

This rearrangement joins TRBV5-1 to TRBJ1-1; the D gene is possibly TRBD1 (5 bases). This CDR3 contains 13 residues. The V gene's germline CDR1 is SGHRS and CDR2 YFSETQ. V lost 4 bases, J lost 3 bases, and 10 bases lay in between. CDR3 sequence reads: CASSKGLDTEAFF. The CDR3 nucleotides are TGCGCCAGCAGCAAGGGACTGGACACTGAAGCTTTCTTT.